This T cell receptor beta chain was sequenced during a study of blood T cell repertoires in COVID-19. Study summary: Sources were T cells, B-cell-depleted T cells, or PBMCs; the material itself was cDNA or gDNA.

TCRdb's copy holds only in-frame clones and misses some; the assay was immunoSEQ multiplex PCR. The data show approximately 160,000 clones, with over 75% seen just once and 10% to 15% held by the top ten. Germline loops: CDR1 SQVTM, CDR2 ANQGSEA. V lost 6 bases to trimming and J lost 4 bases, with 15 bases between them. This CDR3 has 14 residues. Sequenced sample: peripheral blood. The genes are TRBV29-1 and TRBJ2-2, with D possibly matching TRBD2 (6 bases). The receptor's source is a man between 65 and 85 years old who had recovered from COVID-19. The CDR3 loop is CSVSPRGGTGELFF. CDR3 DNA sequence: TGCAGCGTATCCCCCCGGGGAGGCACCGGGGAGCTGTTTTTT.